Listed here are 28 T cell receptor beta chains from one sample, sequenced in a study of blood T cells in healthy people across ages. Alongside a J-beta primer mix, a sample-barcoded 5' primer served in a second PCR lasting 7 to 11 cycles. TCRdb independently ran MiXCR on the 5' RACE reads; one entry per CDR3 protein. The sample has roughly 860,000 distinct CDR3 sequences; less than 80% are singletons. Sequencing was carried out using blood. These receptors were collected from a man younger than 45 in good health.

V is TRBV28 and J is TRBJ2-6; 7 positions match TRBD1. J was trimmed by 0 bases and V by 6 bases; bases with no gene match: 5. The V gene's germline CDR1 is MDHEN and CDR2 SYDVKM. This CDR3 contains 16 residues. Here the CDR3 reads CASRPRGSSGANVLTF. CDR3 nucleotides: TGTGCCAGCAGGCCCAGGGGGAGCTCTGGGGCCAACGTCCTGACTTTC.

The chain employs TRBV6-4 and TRBJ1-2; maybe TRBD1 (6 bases). In germline, CDR1 is MRHNA, CDR2 SNTAGT. Trimming left V 2 bases short and J 7 bases short, with 14 bases between. The CDR3 totals 14 residues. CDR3 protein: CASSDAGTRIGYTF. For the CDR3, the DNA is TGTGCCAGCAGTGACGCCGGGACAAGGATTGGCTACACCTTC.

V usage is TRBV4-1 and J usage is TRBJ2-3, with a tentative D call TRBD2 (6 bases). The CDR3 has 14 residues. The V gene's germline CDR1 is MGHRA and CDR2 YSYEKL. V was shortened by 4 bases and J by 2 bases, with 10 bases between the two germline ends. The chain's CDR3 is CASSLAETTDTQYF. The CDR3 nucleotides are TGCGCCAGCAGCCTAGCGGAGACCACAGATACGCAGTATTTT.

The chain carries TRBV4-2 and TRBJ2-7, with D possibly being TRBD2 (5 bases). CDR1 LGHNA and CDR2 YNFKEQ come from the germline V gene. V lost 0 bases and J 2 bases, leaving 5 bases between the germline ends. This CDR3 region has 13 residues. CDR3 region: CASSQELAYEQYF. Written as DNA, the CDR3 is TGTGCCAGCAGCCAAGAACTAGCCTACGAGCAGTACTTC.

J is TRBJ1-6 and V is TRBV3-1, with D unresolved. V shed 3 bases and J shed 11 bases, with 11 bases lying between them. There are 13 residues in the CDR3. Per the germline V gene, CDR1 is LGHDT and CDR2 is YNNKEL (reference sequence). CDR3 in amino acids: CASSHNTNAPLHF. The CDR3 DNA is TGTGCCAGCAGCCATAACACTAACGCACCCCTCCACTTT.

This rearrangement joins TRBV4-3 to TRBJ2-1; TRBD2 agrees at 9 bases. Trimming at V came to 0 bases and at J to 5 bases, leaving 8 bases not matched to a gene. This CDR3 is 17 amino acids long. Germline V gene lookup returns CDR1 LGHNA and CDR2 YSLEER. CDR3 protein: CASSQDPPSGGNNEQFF. CDR3 in DNA: TGCGCCAGCAGCCAAGATCCCCCCAGCGGGGGGAACAATGAGCAGTTCTTC.

This chain joins TRBV7-2 and TRBJ2-7; no clear D gene. The CDR3 extends over 14 amino acids. The germline gives CDR1 SGHTA, CDR2 FQGNSA. The germline V and J ends were trimmed by 1 base and 3 bases, with 10 bases remaining between them. Written as DNA, the CDR3 is TGTGCCAGCAGCTTAGAAGGTGCCGACTACGAGCAGTACTTC. This sequence encodes CASSLEGADYEQYF.

The rearrangement links TRBV4-3 to TRBJ1-2; D possibly corresponds to TRBD1 (5 bases). V was shortened by 0 bases and J by 7 bases, with 12 bases between the two germline ends. The CDR3 is made up of 14 amino acids. CDR1 and CDR2 from the germline V gene are LGHNA and YSLEER. The CDR3 region is CASSQEGRASGYTF. DNA for the CDR3: TGCGCCAGCAGCCAAGAGGGCAGGGCGAGTGGCTACACCTTC.

This clonotype was recorded a few times. The chain joins TRBV12-3 or TRBV12-4 to TRBJ2-1; 7 bases map to TRBD1. This CDR3 spans 14 amino acids. Trimming removed 8 bases from V and 9 bases from J; junction bases left unmatched: 13. As DNA, the CDR3 is TGTGCCAGCCGCTTCTCGGGGACAGCCAGTGAGCAGTTCTTC. Its protein is CASRFSGTASEQFF.

The chain links TRBV2 to TRBJ2-4, with 7 bases lining up with TRBD2. The DNA matches TRBJ2-5 better at its end, which makes the J call doubtful. The CDR3 sequence is 14 residues long. In germline, CDR1 is SNHLY, CDR2 FYNNEI. This CDR3 reads CASRFGGLQETQYF. The CDR3, as DNA: TGTGCCAGCAGGTTTGGGGGACTACAGGAGACCCAGTACTTC.

The V call is TRBV7-2, the J call TRBJ2-1; D might be TRBD1 or TRBD2, each matching 5 bases. The germline gives CDR1 SGHTA, CDR2 FQGNSA. V lost 1 base to trimming and J lost 4 bases, with 14 bases between them. The CDR3 is 16 amino acids. CDR3 bases: TGTGCCAGCAGCTTAGGATTACGGGGACCTTACAATGAGCAGTTCTTC. The encoded protein is CASSLGLRGPYNEQFF. Full variable domain (remainder filled in from reference TRBV7-2 and TRBJ2-1): GAGVSQSPSNKVTEKGKDVELRCDPISGHTALYWYRQSLGQGLEFLIYFQGNSAPDKSGLPSDRFSAERTGGSVSTLTIQRTQQEDSAVYLCASSLGLRGPYNEQFFGPGTRLTVL.

The V and J genes are TRBV6-2 or TRBV6-3 and TRBJ2-1; D might be TRBD1 or TRBD2, each matching 5 bases. Trimming cost V 4 bases and J 14 bases, with 27 bases left between them. The CDR3 totals 16 residues. Looked up from germline, CDR1 is MNHEY and CDR2 is SVGEGT. DNA of the CDR3: TGTGCCAGCAGTTCGGCCCGGGGCATATTTACAAGGAGCGAGTTCTTC. Translation gives CASSSARGIFTRSEFF.

This clonotype turned up a few times. The chain is built from TRBV7-9 and TRBJ1-4; the D gene is possibly TRBD1 (5 bases). The CDR3 totals 15 residues. The germline V gene encodes CDR1 SEHNR and CDR2 FQNEAQ (reference sequence). Deletions cut 5 bases from V and 0 bases from J, with 10 bases between. This CDR3 reads CASSPGTATNEKLFF. CDR3 DNA sequence: TGTGCCAGCAGCCCAGGGACCGCAACTAATGAAAAACTGTTTTTT.

V and J are TRBV7-2 and TRBJ2-5, with D perhaps TRBD2 (6 bases). V lost 9 bases and J 4 bases, leaving 18 bases between the germline ends. CDR1 and CDR2 from the germline V gene are SGHTA and FQGNSA. This CDR3 region has 14 residues. CDR3 residues: CASIEGRRGETQYF. The CDR3 DNA follows: TGTGCCAGTATAGAGGGACGGAGGGGAGAGACCCAGTACTTC.

This clonotype came up a few times. V and J are TRBV4-2 and TRBJ2-5; D is ambiguous. The V end was cut by 2 bases, the J end by 2 bases, with 3 bases between. The CDR3 runs 12 residues. Germline loops: CDR1 LGHNA, CDR2 YNFKEQ. The DNA for the CDR3 is TGTGCCAGCAGCCAACTGCAAGAGACCCAGTACTTC. Translated: CASSQLQETQYF.

The V gene is TRBV6-5, the J gene TRBJ2-3; D is tentatively TRBD1 or TRBD2 (5 bases each). V was trimmed by 0 bases and J by 0 bases, leaving 16 bases between them. The CDR3 contains 18 residues. Per the germline V gene, CDR1 is MNHEY and CDR2 is SVGAGI. CDR3 residues: CASSYSRDPAPSTDTQYF. The CDR3 DNA follows: TGTGCCAGCAGTTACTCCCGGGACCCCGCCCCTAGCACAGATACGCAGTATTTT.

The chain combines TRBV20-1 with TRBJ2-1; the match to TRBD2 covers 13 bases. V gave up 1 base and J gave up 4 bases; unmatched junction bases: 4. Germline V gives CDR1 DFQATT, CDR2 SNEGSKA (reference sequence). The CDR3 extends over 16 amino acids. For the CDR3, the DNA is TGCAGTGCTAGAGTTCCGACTAGCGGGAGGTACAATGAGCAGTTCTTC. It is translated as CSARVPTSGRYNEQFF.

This clonotype showed up just a few times. The chain combines TRBV12-3 or TRBV12-4 with TRBJ1-2; a weak D match, TRBD1 (6 bases). The V end lost 1 base, the J end lost 5 bases, and 8 bases lay between the germline ends. CDR3 length equals 13 residues. As DNA, the CDR3 is TGTGCCAGCAGTTTAGGGGGGCAGTATGGCTACACCTTC. Translation: CASSLGGQYGYTF.

The gene calls are TRBV6-5 and TRBJ2-7; D call uncertain. The CDR3 consists of 16 residues. Germline CDR1 reads MNHEY; CDR2 reads SVGAGI. Between the trimmed V and J ends, which lost 5 bases and 1 base, there was a span of 18 bases. The CDR3 nucleotides are TGTGCCAGCAGTCCCACAAGGGCCCTCGGGTCCTACGAGCAGTACTTC. This sequence encodes CASSPTRALGSYEQYF.

In this sample, this clonotype turned up a few times. V usage is TRBV7-8 and J usage is TRBJ2-1, with D perhaps TRBD1 or TRBD2 (6 bases each). CDR1 and CDR2 from the germline V gene are SGHVS and FQNEAQ. The ends were cut back, 7 bases at V and 10 bases at J, with 23 bases in the middle. This CDR3 is 15 amino acids long. The CDR3 nucleotides read TGTGCCAGCACCCTGACGACCGCACAGGGAGGAGAGCAGTTCTTC. Residues: CASTLTTAQGGEQFF.

The genes are TRBV24-1 and TRBJ2-1, with D hard to call. The germline V gene has CDR1 KGHDR and CDR2 SFDVKD. The CDR3 loop spans 12 amino acids. Trimming shortened V by 3 bases and J by 9 bases, and 8 bases separated the two germline ends. The CDR3 coding sequence is TGTGCCACCAGTGATGCCGTTGGTGAGCAGTTCTTC. Residues: CATSDAVGEQFF.

This clonotype was seen a few times. The chain uses TRBV5-5 and TRBJ2-3, with D hard to call. V was trimmed by 4 bases and J by 2 bases, leaving 8 bases between them. This CDR3 comprises 13 residues. In germline, CDR1 is SGHKS, CDR2 YYEKEE (reference sequence). The CDR3: CASSHGSTDTQYF. CDR3 coding DNA: TGTGCCAGCAGCCACGGGTCCACAGATACGCAGTATTTT.

The V and J genes are TRBV10-3 and TRBJ1-2; D unresolved. The V end was cut by 5 bases, the J end by 3 bases, with 10 bases between. The CDR3 loop spans 13 amino acids. In germline, CDR1 is ENHRY, CDR2 SYGVKD. The CDR3: CAISTRTDYGYTF. As DNA, the CDR3 is TGTGCCATCAGTACCAGAACCGACTATGGCTACACCTTC.

J is TRBJ2-1 and V is TRBV6-2 or TRBV6-3; perhaps TRBD2 as D (5 bases). Germline loops: CDR1 MNHEY, CDR2 SVGEGT. CDR3 length: 17 amino acids. V lost 6 bases and J 0 bases, leaving 18 bases between the germline ends. The CDR3 here is CASRERLMSSSYNEQFF. The CDR3 DNA is TGTGCCAGCAGAGAAAGACTAATGTCAAGCTCCTACAATGAGCAGTTCTTC.

The chain uses TRBV6-2 or TRBV6-3 and TRBJ2-7, with 9 positions matching TRBD2. CDR3 size: 14 residues. The junction had 5 bases not matched to a gene; V was cut back by 6 bases and J by 2 bases. The germline V gene encodes CDR1 MNHEY and CDR2 SVGEGT. This CDR3 reads CASSIAGATYEQYF. CDR3 sequence (DNA): TGTGCCAGCAGCATAGCGGGGGCCACCTACGAGCAGTACTTC.

The chain couples TRBV7-8 to TRBJ1-2; 11 bases line up with TRBD1. CDR3 length: 15 residues. The V segment lost 4 bases and the J segment 2 bases; nucleotides outside the gene matches: 3. CDR1 is SGHVS, CDR2 FQNEAQ, per germline. The CDR3 spells CASSSDRGLNYGYTF. CDR3 nucleotide sequence: TGTGCCAGCAGCTCGGACAGGGGGCTAAACTATGGCTACACCTTC.

This rearrangement joins TRBV7-2 to TRBJ1-4; D not certain. Germline V gives CDR1 SGHTA, CDR2 FQGNSA. V was trimmed by 3 bases and J by 8 bases, leaving 13 bases between them. The CDR3 sequence is 14 residues long. The CDR3 protein is CASSFEVSEEKLFF. The CDR3 DNA reads TGTGCCAGCAGCTTTGAAGTGTCGGAGGAAAAACTGTTTTTT. The full variable domain, rest sourced from reference TRBV7-2 and TRBJ1-4, is GAGVSQSPSNKVTEKGKDVELRCDPISGHTALYWYRQSLGQGLEFLIYFQGNSAPDKSGLPSDRFSAERTGGSVSTLTIQRTQQEDSAVYLCASSFEVSEEKLFFGSGTQLSVL.

The CDR3 is CASSTLKNEQFF. The CDR3 region has the DNA TGTGCCAGCAGTACCCTCAAGAATGAGCAGTTCTTC. The chain couples TRBV6-6 to TRBJ2-1; D not certain. Germline CDR1 is MNHNY and CDR2 is SVGAGI (reference sequence). The CDR3 has 12 amino acids. V lost 5 bases to trimming and J lost 7 bases, with 9 bases between them.